Detailed here is one T cell receptor beta chain. The antigen is unknown. Looked up from germline, CDR1 is SEHNR and CDR2 is FQNEAQ (reference sequence). The CDR3 spans 14 residues. V lost 3 bases and J lost 3; bases outside the gene matches: 2. The primer mix had 60 Vbeta and 13 Jbeta primers. Assay used: immunoSEQ multiplex PCR; TCRdb lists only in-frame clones, some missing. The sample's table shows 45,000 to 60,000 clones. These data are taken from a study of cytomegalovirus exposure and HLA in healthy donors. Overall study findings and caveats: The study labeled approximately 150 TCR beta chains cytomegalovirus-associated.

The V gene is TRBV7-9, the J gene TRBJ2-3, with 8 positions matching TRBD2. Sequences were obtained from PBMCs. The clonotype comes from a woman in her 40s in good health and CMV-seronegative. CDR3 coding DNA: TGTGCCAGCAGCTTGGCTAGCGGGACAGATACGCAGTATTTT. The encoded protein is CASSLASGTDTQYF.